The 4 T cell receptor beta chains in this list originate from one sample, sequenced in a study of cytomegalovirus exposure and HLA in healthy donors listed by TCRdb under 2017. The library was made by the immunoSEQ multiplex PCR assay. For the multiplex PCR, a mixture combining 60 forward primers for TCR Vbeta segments and 13 reverse primers for TCR Jbeta segments was used. Held by TCRdb, this immuneACCESS table contains in-frame sequences only and omits some clones. Under half of the omission traces to an unresolved V gene where checked; the cause of the rest is unknown. This sample gives about 120,000 clones in total; 75% of them show up just once. The top ten constitute roughly 1.5% of the sample. Sequencing was done on a sample of PBMCs. The receptors derive from a woman younger than 30 in good health and CMV-seronegative.

The V call is TRBV15, the J call TRBJ1-5; D is unclear. Trimming removed 2 bases at V and 6 bases at J, with 14 bases between. The CDR3 loop spans 15 amino acids. In germline, CDR1 is LNHNV, CDR2 YYDKDF (reference sequence). CDR3 sequence: CATSRPSPDGQPQHF. The CDR3 nucleotides are TGTGCCACCAGCAGACCTAGTCCAGACGGTCAGCCCCAGCATTTT.

The chain links TRBV6-1 to TRBJ1-5, with 8 bases lining up with TRBD1. Germline V gene sequence: CDR1 MNHNS, CDR2 SASEGT. The CDR3 length is 15 residues. The ends lost 4 bases at V and 1 base at J; junction bases unmatched: 3. The CDR3 nucleotides read TGTGCCAGCAGTGGACAGGGGAGAAGCAATCAGCCCCAGCATTTT. It specifies CASSGQGRSNQPQHF.

This chain uses TRBV2 with TRBJ2-3; the match to TRBD1 covers 7 bases. In germline, CDR1 is SNHLY, CDR2 FYNNEI. The CDR3 is 12 amino acids. After removal of 10 bases from V and 6 bases from J, the junction contained 7 bases not matched to a gene. The CDR3 spells CATGTDGDTQYF. CDR3 coding DNA: TGTGCCACCGGGACAGATGGGGATACGCAGTATTTT.

The chain carries TRBV5-1 and TRBJ1-1; D gene ambiguous. CDR3 length: 15 amino acids. From germline, CDR1 is SGHRS and CDR2 YFSETQ. V was shortened by 2 bases and J by 1 base, with 12 bases between the two germline ends. The CDR3, as DNA: TGCGCCAGCAGCTTTTCCACACCTGAGAACACTGAAGCTTTCTTT. Its protein is CASSFSTPENTEAFF.